This T cell receptor (beta chain) comes out of a study of response to subunit inactivated influenza vaccine. Notes on the study in general: That few new T cells are recruited by each seasonal influenza vaccination was the authors' suggestion.

Comments on this clonotype: As yet, its antigen is unknown.

One entry per CDR3 protein results from TCRdb running MiXCR on the RT-PCR reads. The table records about half a million distinct CDR3 sequences, about 25% of them present only once. This specimen was CD4+ T cells sorted from PBMCs, taken 5 days after vaccination. This TCR came from a man in his fifties who received an inactivated influenza vaccine.

CDR3 in DNA: TGTGCCAGCAGGGACTTCACAGATACGCAGTATTTT. Translated, it gives CASRDFTDTQYF. This chain connects TRBV27 to TRBJ2-3; tentatively, D is TRBD2 (5 bases). The V and J ends lost 6 bases and 2 bases respectively, with 6 bases between them. The CDR3 has 12 residues. Germline V gene data show CDR1 as MNHEY and CDR2 as SMNVEV (reference sequence).